This is a list of T cell receptor beta chains from one sample in a study of blood T cell repertoires in COVID-19. Repertoires were generated with immunoSEQ multiplex PCR, while TCRdb's copy carries only in-frame clones and drops some. Counted here are 130,000 to 150,000 clones, roughly 89% occurring once; the ten biggest clones make up 3.5% to 5.5%. The sequenced material came from peripheral blood. The receptors shown here come from a woman aged 40 to 50 with acute or convalescent COVID-19. The CDR3 runs from the conserved cysteine through the conserved F or W. D genes are given only for firm matches.

>NA|TRBV10-3|TRBJ2-3
CAIRRAGYTDTQYF
TGTGCCATCAGGAGGGCCGGGTACACAGATACGCAGTATTTT
>NA|TRBV4-3|TRBJ2-5
CASSQDRGSSPAQYF
TGCGCCAGCAGCCAAGATCGTGGTAGCTCCCCGGCCCAGTACTTC
>NA|TRBV3-1/TRBV3-2|TRBJ2-5
CASSHQYPTTENF
TGTGCCAGCAGCCATCAATACCCCACCACCGAGAACTTC
>NA|TRBV2|TRBJ1-2
CASSDRAHRYTF
TGTGCCAGCAGTGACAGGGCCCATCGCTACACCTTC
>NA|TRBV27|TRBJ2-1
CASSYTDAQGFNEQFF
TGTGCCAGCAGTTACACGGATGCTCAGGGATTCAATGAGCAGTTCTTC
>NA|TRBV10-3|TRBJ2-3
CAISEGRSGTDTQYF
TGTGCCATCAGTGAGGGGAGATCGGGCACAGATACGCAGTATTTT
>NA|TRBV14|TRBJ1-1
CASRPLDQGPEAFF
TGTGCCAGCAGGCCACTTGACCAGGGGCCTGAAGCTTTCTTT
>TRBD2|TRBV10-3|TRBJ2-1
CAITAGVDNEQFF
TGTGCCATCACGGCGGGAGTGGACAATGAGCAGTTCTTC
>NA|TRBV19|TRBJ2-7
CASSRPPTVPVSYEQYF
TGTGCCAGTAGTCGTCCCCCGACAGTCCCCGTTTCCTACGAGCAGTACTTC
>TRBD1|TRBV29-1|TRBJ1-1
CSAGTANTEAFF
TGCAGCGCAGGGACAGCGAACACTGAAGCTTTCTTT
>NA|TRBV11-2|TRBJ1-1
CASSLGAPIGTEAFF
TGTGCCAGCAGCTTAGGGGCCCCTATCGGCACTGAAGCTTTCTTT
>TRBD2|TRBV7-8|TRBJ2-2
CASSLVGGVELFF
TGTGCCAGCAGCTTAGTGGGGGGGGTGGAGCTGTTTTTT